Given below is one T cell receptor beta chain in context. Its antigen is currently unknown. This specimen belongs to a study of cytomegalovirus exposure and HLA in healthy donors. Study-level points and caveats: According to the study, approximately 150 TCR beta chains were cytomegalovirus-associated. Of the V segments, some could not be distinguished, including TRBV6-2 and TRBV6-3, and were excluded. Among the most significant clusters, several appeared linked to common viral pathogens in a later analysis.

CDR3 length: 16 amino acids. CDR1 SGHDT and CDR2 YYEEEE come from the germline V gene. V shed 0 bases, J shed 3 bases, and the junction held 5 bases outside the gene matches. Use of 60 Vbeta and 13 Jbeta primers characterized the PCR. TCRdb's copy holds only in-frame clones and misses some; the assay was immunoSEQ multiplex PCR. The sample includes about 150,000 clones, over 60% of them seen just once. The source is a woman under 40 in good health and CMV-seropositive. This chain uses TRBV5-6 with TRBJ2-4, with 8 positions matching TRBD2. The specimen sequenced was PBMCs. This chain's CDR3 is CASSLVTSGYKNIQYF. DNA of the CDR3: TGTGCCAGCAGCTTGGTTACTAGCGGCTACAAAAACATTCAGTACTTC.